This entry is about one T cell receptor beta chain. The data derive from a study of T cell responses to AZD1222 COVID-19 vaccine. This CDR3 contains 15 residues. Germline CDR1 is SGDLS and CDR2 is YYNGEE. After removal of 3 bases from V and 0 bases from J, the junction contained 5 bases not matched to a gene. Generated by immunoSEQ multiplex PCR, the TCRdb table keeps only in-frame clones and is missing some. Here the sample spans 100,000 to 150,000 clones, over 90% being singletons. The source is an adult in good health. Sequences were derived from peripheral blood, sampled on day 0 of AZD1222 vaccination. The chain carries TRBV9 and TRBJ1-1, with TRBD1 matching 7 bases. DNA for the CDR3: TGTGCCAGCAGCGGTGCAGGGGGAATGAACACTGAAGCTTTCTTT. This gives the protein CASSGAGGMNTEAFF.